A selection of T cell receptor beta chains follows, all from one sample in a study of shared clonotypes between healthy human individuals. Produced via immunoSEQ multiplex PCR; TCRdb's table is partial and in-frame only. The table records some 2,000,000 clones, about 95% of them present only once. What was sequenced was naive CD8+ T cells sorted from blood. The receptors shown here come from a man in his late teens or twenties in good health. Each CDR3 is given with its conserved first and last residue. A D gene is named only where the DNA matches it firmly. The size field is filled for only some rows; it gives once, few, many or a size class.

J gene,clone size,D gene,CDR3 length,V gene,CDR3 protein,CDR3 DNA
TRBJ2-1,NA,TRBD2,23,TRBV7-3,CASSLTARGFGLAGKSEHNEQFF,TGTGCCAGCAGCTTAACGGCCAGGGGGTTTGGGCTAGCGGGAAAGAGTGAGCACAATGAGCAGTTCTTC
TRBJ2-7,NA,NA,13,TRBV19,CASSIVGSYEQYF,TGTGCCAGTAGTATAGTGGGCAGCTACGAGCAGTACTTC
TRBJ1-2,NA,NA,13,TRBV10-1,CASSEWADYGYTF,TGCGCCAGCAGTGAGTGGGCAGACTATGGCTACACCTTC
TRBJ2-3,once,NA,12,TRBV28,CASNMGTDTQYF,TGTGCCAGCAACATGGGGACAGATACGCAGTATTTT
TRBJ2-7,NA,NA,13,TRBV6-5,CASSDDQGFKQYF,TGTGCCAGCAGTGACGACCAGGGGTTTAAGCAGTACTTC
TRBJ1-1,NA,TRBD1,15,TRBV5-4,CASSFPGQVNTEAFF,TGTGCCAGCAGCTTTCCAGGACAGGTGAACACTGAAGCTTTCTTT
TRBJ2-7,NA,NA,13,TRBV19,CASSIDGTYEQYF,TGTGCCAGTAGTATAGACGGAACCTACGAGCAGTACTTC
TRBJ2-1,NA,NA,13,TRBV9,CASSVGAGGEQFF,TGTGCCAGCAGCGTAGGAGCGGGTGGCGAGCAGTTCTTC
TRBJ2-5,NA,NA,15,TRBV5-1,CASKSWPEGKETQYF,TGCGCCAGCAAGAGCTGGCCAGAGGGGAAAGAGACCCAGTACTTC
TRBJ2-3,NA,NA,17,TRBV13,CASSLATATGGAGTQYF,TGTGCCAGCAGCCTTGCCACGGCGACTGGTGGAGCTGGGACGCAGTATTTT
TRBJ2-1,NA,NA,14,TRBV4-1,CASSRDVTPNEQFF,TGCGCCAGCAGCCGAGATGTAACACCCAATGAGCAGTTCTTC
TRBJ2-5,once,TRBD1,13,TRBV5-8,CASQDRVEETQYF,TGTGCCAGCCAGGACAGGGTGGAAGAGACCCAGTACTTC
TRBJ2-1,NA,TRBD1,16,TRBV27,CASSTPPVQGDNEQFF,TGTGCCAGCAGTACACCCCCGGTACAGGGGGATAATGAGCAGTTCTTC
TRBJ2-5,NA,TRBD2,14,TRBV10-2,CATRKAGGLETQYF,TGCGCCACCCGGAAAGCGGGAGGGTTAGAGACCCAGTACTTC
TRBJ2-5,NA,NA,15,TRBV4-1,CASSQEGLSQETQYF,TGCGCCAGCAGCCAAGAGGGACTTAGCCAAGAGACCCAGTACTTC
TRBJ2-7,NA,NA,14,TRBV30,CAWSVGAGKDEQYF,TGTGCCTGGTCCGTCGGGGCCGGGAAGGACGAGCAGTACTTC
TRBJ1-2,NA,TRBD1,17,TRBV28,CASSLQDRGYVGSGYTF,TGTGCCAGCAGTTTGCAGGACAGGGGATATGTAGGGAGTGGCTACACCTTC
TRBJ2-1,NA,TRBD1,14,TRBV4-3,CASSQGQGIYEQFF,TGCGCCAGCAGCCAGGGACAGGGCATCTATGAGCAGTTCTTC
TRBJ2-7,NA,TRBD2,15,TRBV19,CASSIGLAETYEQYF,TGTGCCAGTAGTATAGGACTAGCGGAGACCTACGAGCAGTACTTC
TRBJ2-1,once,TRBD2,15,TRBV30,CAWKEIGGAYNEQFF,TGTGCCTGGAAGGAGATCGGGGGGGCTTACAATGAGCAGTTCTTC
TRBJ2-3,NA,TRBD2,17,TRBV7-9,CASSLALSGGSTDTQYF,TGTGCCAGCAGCTTAGCGCTATCGGGGGGGTCCACAGATACGCAGTATTTT
TRBJ2-7,once,NA,15,TRBV7-9,CASSSEAGQAYEQYF,TGTGCCAGCAGTTCCGAGGCTGGACAAGCCTACGAGCAGTACTTC
TRBJ2-7,NA,TRBD2,14,TRBV28,CASSLAGDSYEQYF,TGTGCCAGCAGTCTAGCGGGGGACTCCTACGAGCAGTACTTC
TRBJ1-5,few,NA,16,TRBV7-9,CASSFSGEHSNQPQHF,TGTGCCAGCAGCTTTTCCGGGGAACATAGCAATCAGCCCCAGCATTTT
TRBJ2-1,NA,TRBD2,15,TRBV19,CASQGLAGTYNEQFF,TGTGCCAGTCAGGGACTAGCGGGGACCTACAATGAGCAGTTCTTC
TRBJ1-6,NA,NA,17,TRBV11-2,CASSLDHPSLGNSPLHF,TGTGCCAGCAGCTTAGATCACCCCTCCCTCGGTAATTCACCCCTCCACTTT
TRBJ1-1,NA,NA,14,TRBV5-4,CASSLAGVPTEAFF,TGTGCCAGCAGCTTGGCCGGGGTTCCGACTGAAGCTTTCTTT